The 30 T cell receptor beta chains below all came from one sample that was sequenced in a study of blood T cells in healthy people across ages. Together with a sample-barcoded 5' primer, a J-beta primer mix was included in a second PCR lasting about 7 to 11 cycles. TCRdb re-called the 5' RACE reads with MiXCR, one entry per CDR3 protein. The table includes 1.5 million to 2 million distinct CDR3 sequences, about 30% detected once. Sequencing input: blood. The receptors were sampled from a woman under 40 in good health.

This clonotype was picked up a small number of times. At one end the junction does not follow the germline gene, possibly because of a read error. The chain carries TRBV5-1 and TRBJ2-4; D is unclear. This CDR3 is 15 amino acids long. In germline, CDR1 is SGHRS, CDR2 YFSETQ. The CDR3 loop reads CASSLVAGSKNTQYF. In DNA, the CDR3 is TGCGCCAGCAGCTTGGTTGCAGGCTCAAAAAACACTCAGTACTTC.

The rearrangement joins TRBV10-3 to TRBJ1-2; 10 nucleotides agree with TRBD1. Germline assignment: CDR1 ENHRY and CDR2 SYGVKD. Losses at the gene ends were 3 bases for V and 4 bases for J; bases not matched to a gene: 5. This CDR3 is 15 amino acids long. The CDR3 region is CAISDPGQGFYGYTF. CDR3 coding DNA: TGTGCCATCAGTGACCCGGGACAGGGGTTCTATGGCTACACCTTC.

The chain links TRBV7-2 to TRBJ1-5; 8 bases line up with TRBD1. This CDR3 has 16 residues. Per germline, CDR1 SGHTA and CDR2 FQGNSA. V shed 5 bases and J 0 bases; nucleotides not matched to a gene: 6. In DNA form, the CDR3 reads TGTGCCAGCAGCACAGGACAGGGAAATAGCAATCAGCCCCAGCATTTT. This gives the protein CASSTGQGNSNQPQHF.

This clonotype came up a few times. The V gene is TRBV20-1, the J gene TRBJ2-7, with unresolved D. Germline V gene lookup returns CDR1 DFQATT and CDR2 SNEGSKA (reference sequence). CDR3 length: 14 amino acids. V dropped 2 bases and J dropped 0 bases, with 11 bases sitting between them. The DNA for the CDR3 is TGCAGTGCTAGATTATACAGCCTCTCCTACGAGCAGTACTTC. This gives the protein CSARLYSLSYEQYF.

The rearrangement links TRBV9 to TRBJ1-4, with D tentatively TRBD1 (5 bases). The CDR3 spans 16 residues. CDR1 and CDR2 (germline): SGDLS, YYNGEE. Trimming cost V 3 bases and J 6 bases, with 18 bases left between them. In DNA form, the CDR3 reads TGTGCCAGCAGCGCGGACCCCGGGGGTCTTGATGAAAAACTGTTTTTT. Encoded protein: CASSADPGGLDEKLFF.

This sequence joins TRBV5-1 and TRBJ1-2, with 8 nucleotides matching TRBD1. From germline, CDR1 is SGHRS and CDR2 YFSETQ. The CDR3 contains 15 residues. V was clipped by 3 bases and J by 8 bases; unmatched bases: 12. CDR3 amino acids: CASSWNSGGAVGYTF. The CDR3 nucleotides are TGCGCCAGCAGCTGGAACTCAGGGGGCGCGGTGGGCTACACCTTC.

This clonotype has a count of ten or more. The V and J genes are TRBV29-1 and TRBJ2-7; 9 nucleotides match TRBD1. CDR3 length: 13 residues. Germline V gives CDR1 SQVTM, CDR2 ANQGSEA. Losses at the gene ends were 6 bases for V and 3 bases for J; bases not matched to a gene: 6. CDR3 region: CSVRDRESYEQYF. CDR3 nucleotide sequence: TGCAGCGTGAGGGACAGGGAGAGCTACGAGCAGTACTTC.

The genes are TRBV7-2 and TRBJ1-4; tentatively, D is TRBD1 (5 bases). The CDR3 loop spans 12 amino acids. V was cut by 7 bases and J by 8 bases, with 11 bases left in between. Germline CDR1 is SGHTA and CDR2 is FQGNSA. CDR3 sequence reads: CASMGPEEKLFF. DNA of the CDR3: TGTGCCAGCATGGGACCCGAGGAAAAACTGTTTTTT.

The chain couples TRBV7-2 to TRBJ1-6; perhaps TRBD1 as D (5 bases). CDR1 is SGHTA and CDR2 is FQGNSA in the germline V gene. The CDR3 extends over 15 amino acids. V was cut by 5 bases and J by 9 bases, with 17 bases left in between. CDR3 nucleotides: TGTGCCAGCAGCCCCGGGGCGCGGAGGGGTTCACCCCTCCACTTT. Amino acid sequence: CASSPGARRGSPLHF.

This clonotype was seen only a few times. One end of the junction does not line up with germline, which may come from a read error. The chain employs TRBV28 and TRBJ2-3; TRBD2 might be the D (6 bases). The CDR3 sequence is 16 residues long. Germline lookup yields CDR1 MDHEN and CDR2 SYDVKM. This CDR3 is CASRKGRSTSTDTRYF. The CDR3 DNA reads TGTGCCAGCAGAAAGGGAAGATCCACTAGCACAGATACGCGGTATTTT.

The chain links TRBV10-3 to TRBJ1-1, with D maybe TRBD1 (6 bases). V was clipped by 3 bases and J by 0 bases, with 11 bases between them. Germline V gene sequence: CDR1 ENHRY, CDR2 SYGVKD. The CDR3 spans 15 residues. This CDR3 reads CAISEHREMNTEAFF. CDR3 bases: TGTGCCATCAGTGAACACAGGGAGATGAACACTGAAGCTTTCTTT.

As for this clonotype: This may stem from a read error, because a much larger clone lies one nucleotide away. The J gene is TRBJ2-1, the V gene TRBV4-3, with 7 bases matching TRBD2. Germline V gene sequence: CDR1 LGHNA, CDR2 YSLEER. The CDR3 sequence is 15 residues long. CDR3 DNA: TGCGCCAGCAGCCAATGGGCGGGAGTAGGGAATGAGCGGTTCTTC. It yields the protein CASSQWAGVGNERFF.

This clonotype occurred many times. The chain employs TRBV29-1 and TRBJ2-5; D unclear. CDR3 length: 11 residues. Germline V gene data show CDR1 as SQVTM and CDR2 as ANQGSEA. Trimming pared 3 bases from V and 7 bases from J, leaving 9 bases between. The CDR3 DNA sequence: TGCAGCGTTGAGGACGGACGGACCCAGTACTTC. Encoded protein: CSVEDGRTQYF.

This clonotype was picked up a small number of times. V is TRBV20-1 and J is TRBJ2-7, with 8 positions matching TRBD1. Germline CDR1 DFQATT, CDR2 SNEGSKA (reference sequence). V shed 3 bases and J 6 bases; nucleotides not matched to a gene: 10. The CDR3 contains 14 residues. The CDR3: CSARGQAGRAEQYF. The CDR3 bases are TGCAGTGCTAGGGGACAGGCCGGACGCGCCGAGCAGTACTTC.

CDR3 loop: CAITGTDSYEQYF. DNA for the CDR3: TGTGCCATTACCGGGACGGACTCCTACGAGCAGTACTTC. The rearrangement joins TRBV2 to TRBJ2-7, with D possibly being TRBD1 or TRBD2 (5 bases each). This CDR3 comprises 13 residues. Germline V gene lookup returns CDR1 SNHLY and CDR2 FYNNEI. Deletions cut 10 bases from V and 0 bases from J, with 13 bases between.

The chain recombines TRBV3-1 with TRBJ2-1, with TRBD2 identical over 8 bases. Germline V gene data show CDR1 as LGHDT and CDR2 as YNNKEL (reference sequence). The CDR3 sequence is 14 residues long. V shed 8 bases and J 2 bases; nucleotides not matched to a gene: 5. The CDR3 nucleotides are TGTGCCAGCGGCGGGGGGTCCGCCTACAATGAGCAGTTCTTC. It specifies CASGGGSAYNEQFF.

The chain joins TRBV20-1 to TRBJ2-5; TRBD1 matches at 7 bases. V dropped 0 bases and J dropped 0; count of bases not matched to a gene: 7. CDR1 DFQATT and CDR2 SNEGSKA come from the germline V gene (reference sequence). The CDR3 length is 16 residues. The CDR3 nucleotides are TGCAGTGCTAGAGATTCCGGGACAGCGTACCAAGAGACCCAGTACTTC. This sequence encodes CSARDSGTAYQETQYF.

This clonotype was observed a single time. The chain carries TRBV28 and TRBJ2-5; tentatively, D is TRBD1 (6 bases). Trimming left V 8 bases short and J 9 bases short, with 19 bases between. There are 13 residues in the CDR3. CDR1 and CDR2 (germline): MDHEN, SYDVKM. CDR3 nucleotide sequence: TGTGCCAGCGAAGACAGGAAATTGGAGGCCCAGTACTTC. It is translated as CASEDRKLEAQYF.

This chain uses TRBV6-5 with TRBJ1-6; 10 nucleotides line up with TRBD1. The CDR3 has 17 amino acids. Germline-derived CDR1 and CDR2 are MNHEY and SVGAGI. Trimming removed 0 bases from V and 7 bases from J; junction bases left unmatched: 6. CDR3 in DNA: TGTGCCAGCAGTTACTCGGGGGGACAGGGGACGAATTCACCCCTCCACTTT. It translates to CASSYSGGQGTNSPLHF.

This clonotype occurred many times. The chain has TRBV4-1 and TRBJ2-7; D unresolved. V was clipped by 2 bases and J by 3 bases, with 11 bases between them. The CDR3 runs to 14 residues. From germline, CDR1 is MGHRA and CDR2 YSYEKL. The CDR3 DNA is TGCGCCAGCAGCCAAAGGATCCTAGTCTACGAGCAGTACTTC. It is translated as CASSQRILVYEQYF.

The chain combines TRBV18 with TRBJ1-1; 7 nucleotides match TRBD1. CDR1 KGHSH and CDR2 LQKENI come from the germline V gene. The CDR3 contains 14 residues. V shed 5 bases and J 1 base; nucleotides not matched to a gene: 4. The chain's CDR3 is CASSVRDRNTEAFF. CDR3 DNA: TGTGCCAGCTCAGTCCGGGACAGGAACACTGAAGCTTTCTTT.

This rearrangement joins TRBV2 to TRBJ2-4; possibly TRBD1 for D (6 bases). The last part of the DNA fits TRBJ2-7 better; the J call may be wrong. Germline V gene sequence: CDR1 SNHLY, CDR2 FYNNEI. This CDR3 is built from 15 residues. The CDR3 spells CASIEDRALSYEQYF. The CDR3 DNA is TGTGCCAGCATAGAGGACAGAGCCCTCTCCTACGAGCAGTACTTC.

This chain uses TRBV20-1 with TRBJ2-1, with 8 bases fitting TRBD2. Germline V gene sequence: CDR1 DFQATT, CDR2 SNEGSKA (reference sequence). The CDR3 is 13 amino acids. V shed 5 bases and J 10 bases; nucleotides not matched to a gene: 10. CDR3 bases: TGCAGTGCTTCCAGCGGGAGCAGCTACGAGCAGTTCTTC. Protein: CSASSGSSYEQFF.

This clonotype showed up many times. The V gene is TRBV6-5, the J gene TRBJ2-3, with no clear D. This CDR3 contains 13 residues. Germline V gene sequence: CDR1 MNHEY, CDR2 SVGAGI. Trimming cost V 6 bases and J 2 bases, with 9 bases left between them. CDR3 amino acids: CASSQIPTDTQYF. The CDR3 DNA is TGTGCCAGCAGCCAGATTCCCACAGATACGCAGTATTTT.

This clonotype was detected a few times. This chain connects TRBV3-1 to TRBJ2-3, with TRBD2 matching 8 bases. Trimming took 4 bases from V and 10 from J; bases not matched to a gene: 16. The CDR3 has 16 residues. From germline, CDR1 is LGHDT and CDR2 YNNKEL (reference sequence). The CDR3 DNA sequence: TGTGCCAGCAGCCCTATGAGCGGGAGCCCCGGTGGTCCGCAGTATTTT. Its translation is CASSPMSGSPGGPQYF.

The chain combines TRBV9 with TRBJ2-1; 12 bases map to TRBD2. Germline-derived CDR1 and CDR2 are SGDLS and YYNGEE. V lost 3 bases to trimming and J lost 5 bases; unmatched junction nucleotides: 6. The length of the CDR3 is 16 residues. In DNA form, the CDR3 reads TGTGCCAGCAGCGGGGCTAGCGGGGGGGTAAACAATGAGCAGTTCTTC. Translated: CASSGASGGVNNEQFF.

V and J are TRBV29-1 and TRBJ2-3; D could derive from TRBD1 or TRBD2 (5 bases each). The CDR3 is made up of 15 amino acids. The germline V gene encodes CDR1 SQVTM and CDR2 ANQGSEA. The V end lost 3 bases, the J end lost 0 bases, and 13 bases lay between the germline ends. The CDR3 sequence is CSVDGGEASTDTQYF. The DNA of the CDR3 is TGCAGCGTTGATGGGGGAGAGGCTAGCACAGATACGCAGTATTTT.

Of note for this clonotype: This could be a read error, since a much larger clone is one nucleotide away. This rearrangement joins TRBV7-9 to TRBJ2-7; 7 nucleotides align to TRBD2. CDR1 is SEHNR, CDR2 FQNEAQ, per germline (reference sequence). This CDR3 region has 12 residues. The CDR3 DNA reads as TGTGCCAGCGAGGTCCCGGGGGGAGAGCGGTACTTC. This gives the protein CASEVPGGERYF.

A few counts support this clonotype. The chain recombines TRBV4-2 with TRBJ2-7; 9 nucleotides align to TRBD2. Germline V gene lookup returns CDR1 LGHNA and CDR2 YNFKEQ. V trimming: 3 bases; J trimming: 5 bases; junction bases outside the gene matches: 5. The CDR3 sequence is 14 residues long. CDR3 sequence: CASSQEAGGHEQYF. The DNA for the CDR3 is TGTGCCAGCAGCCAGGAAGCGGGGGGCCACGAGCAGTACTTC.

This chain uses TRBV5-1 with TRBJ2-7, with D perhaps TRBD2 (5 bases). V was shortened by 1 base and J by 6 bases, with 14 bases between the two germline ends. Per germline, CDR1 SGHRS and CDR2 YFSETQ. The length of the CDR3 is 14 residues. The CDR3 spells CASSLSSPGGEQYF. The CDR3 DNA sequence: TGCGCCAGCAGCTTGTCTAGCCCAGGCGGCGAGCAGTACTTC.